Following are 19 T cell receptor beta chains from one sample sequenced in a study of blood T cell repertoires in COVID-19. Sequenced by immunoSEQ multiplex PCR; TCRdb stores in-frame clones only, minus some. This sample has approximately 470,000 clones, with about 85% found just once. The sequencing input was PBMCs or T cells enriched from blood (not recorded which). These receptors all come from a woman under 30 who had recovered from COVID-19.

The chain joins TRBV7-2 to TRBJ1-6; maybe TRBD1 (6 bases). V was cut by 1 base and J by 7 bases, with 17 bases left in between. Germline loops: CDR1 SGHTA, CDR2 FQGNSA. The CDR3 sequence is 17 residues long. In DNA, the CDR3 is TGTGCCAGCAGCTTAGGCATCAAGGGGACATCGAATTCACCCCTCCACTTT. This translates into CASSLGIKGTSNSPLHF.

The chain links TRBV4-1 to TRBJ2-3; D unclear. V was cut by 0 bases and J by 3 bases, with 7 bases left in between. Germline CDR1 and CDR2: MGHRA and YSYEKL. The CDR3 is 14 residues long. CDR3 nucleotide sequence: TGCGCCAGCAGCCAAGATAGAGAGACAGATACGCAGTATTTT. Translation gives CASSQDRETDTQYF.

The chain uses TRBV19 and TRBJ2-3, with TRBD2 identical over 9 bases. Trimming at V came to 3 bases and at J to 7 bases, leaving 5 bases not matched to a gene. The V gene's germline CDR1 is LNHDA and CDR2 SQIVND (reference sequence). This CDR3 is built from 14 residues. The CDR3 is CASSIAGGTNTQYF. The CDR3 coding sequence is TGTGCCAGTAGTATCGCGGGGGGGACCAATACGCAGTATTTT.

As DNA, the CDR3 is TGCAGCGCTGCGGGGACAGAGTTCAACGTTGAGCAGTTCTTC. Protein: CSAAGTEFNVEQFF. The rearrangement joins TRBV29-1 to TRBJ2-1; maybe TRBD1 (7 bases). Trimming removed 7 bases at V and 9 bases at J, with 22 bases between. Germline V gene sequence: CDR1 SQVTM, CDR2 ANQGSEA. There are 14 residues in the CDR3.

V usage is TRBV5-1 and J usage is TRBJ2-6, with 7 bases lining up with TRBD1. V lost 2 bases to trimming and J lost 4 bases; unmatched junction nucleotides: 12. Germline CDR1 reads SGHRS; CDR2 reads YFSETQ. This CDR3 has 18 residues. This CDR3 is CASSFGDSHLGGANVLTF. CDR3 nucleotide sequence: TGCGCCAGCAGCTTTGGGGACAGCCATTTAGGAGGGGCCAACGTCCTGACTTTC.

The chain has TRBV11-2 and TRBJ1-2, with TRBD1 matching 7 bases. CDR1 SGHAT and CDR2 FQNNGV come from the germline V gene. V lost 5 bases to trimming and J lost 4 bases; unmatched junction nucleotides: 7. CDR3 length: 14 residues. In DNA, the CDR3 is TGTGCCAGCAGCACCGGGGGACAGATCTATGGCTACACCTTC. Its protein is CASSTGGQIYGYTF.

The genes are TRBV6-5 and TRBJ1-1; 8 nucleotides match TRBD1. CDR3 length equals 16 residues. With V trimmed by 5 bases and J by 1 base, 9 bases remained unmatched. Germline assignment: CDR1 MNHEY and CDR2 SVGAGI. The CDR3 loop is CASSHWAGQENTEAFF. CDR3 DNA sequence: TGTGCCAGCAGTCACTGGGCGGGACAGGAGAACACTGAAGCTTTCTTT.

The chain employs TRBV2 and TRBJ1-1; 9 bases line up with TRBD1. Germline V gene lookup returns CDR1 SNHLY and CDR2 FYNNEI. With 5 bases clipped from V and 7 bases from J, the junction kept 8 bases outside the gene matches. The CDR3 loop spans 14 amino acids. The CDR3 nucleotides read TGTGCCAGCAGTCTCCGGACAGGGGCCAGTGAAGCTTTCTTT. It codes for CASSLRTGASEAFF.

The J gene is TRBJ1-1, the V gene TRBV5-1; TRBD1 matches 7 bases. The V and J ends lost 4 bases and 4 bases, in that order; junction bases with no gene match: 16. CDR3 length: 17 amino acids. The germline CDR1 and CDR2 sequences are SGHRS and YFSETQ. This CDR3 is CASSPHYRGGMSTEAFF. For the CDR3, the DNA is TGCGCCAGCAGCCCGCACTACAGGGGTGGTATGTCCACTGAAGCTTTCTTT.

The chain couples TRBV2 to TRBJ1-5; D possibly corresponds to TRBD1 (5 bases). Germline CDR1 reads SNHLY; CDR2 reads FYNNEI. This CDR3 has 12 residues. Trimming took off 8 bases at V and 4 bases at J, with 9 bases between the two ends. The CDR3 bases are TGTGCCAGCGGGGCAGGGAATCAGCCCCAGCATTTT. Its translation is CASGAGNQPQHF.

A remark on this clone: The sample holds other DNA sequences that translate to the same CDR3. The V and J genes are TRBV2 and TRBJ1-1; possible D gene TRBD1, 6 bases. This CDR3 contains 13 residues. The V gene's germline CDR1 is SNHLY and CDR2 FYNNEI. V gave up 6 bases and J gave up 1 base, with 9 bases separating them. The CDR3 DNA reads TGTGCCAGCAGCCGGACAGCGAACACTGAAGCTTTCTTT. Encoded protein: CASSRTANTEAFF.

V gene TRBV27 combines with J gene TRBJ2-3; TRBD2 agrees at 7 bases. The CDR3 length is 15 residues. V was pared by 4 bases and J by 4 bases, with 8 bases of the junction left unmatched. Germline CDR1 MNHEY, CDR2 SMNVEV (reference sequence). CDR3 region: CASSSGGSLPDTQYF. CDR3 nucleotide sequence: TGTGCCAGCAGTTCCGGGGGGAGTTTACCAGATACGCAGTATTTT.

The genes are TRBV9 and TRBJ2-3, with a possible D match to TRBD2 (5 bases). The CDR3 is 13 residues long. The V end lost 3 bases, the J end lost 1 base, and 6 bases lay between the germline ends. Looked up from germline, CDR1 is SGDLS and CDR2 is YYNGEE. The CDR3 coding sequence is TGTGCCAGCAGCGAGCGGCGCACAGATACGCAGTATTTT. Translated: CASSERRTDTQYF. Complete variable domain (other parts from reference TRBV9 and TRBJ2-3): DSGVTQTPKHLITATGQRVTLRCSPRSGDLSVYWYQQSLDQGLQFLIQYYNGEERAKGNILERFSAQQFPDLHSELNLSSLELGDSALYFCASSERRTDTQYFGPGTRLTVL.

This clone was seen a few times. The chain has TRBV7-2 and TRBJ1-1; D may be TRBD1 (5 bases). There are 15 residues in the CDR3. The V gene's germline CDR1 is SGHTA and CDR2 FQGNSA. The V end lost 5 bases, the J end lost 1 base, and 14 bases lay between the germline ends. The CDR3 is CASSLKGSGNTEAFF. Written as DNA, the CDR3 is TGTGCCAGCAGCCTTAAGGGGTCTGGGAACACTGAAGCTTTCTTT.

V usage is TRBV3-1 (or the pseudogene TRBV3-2) and J usage is TRBJ1-3, with D possibly TRBD1 on 5 matching bases. Germline CDR1 LGHDT, CDR2 YNNKEL (reference sequence). The CDR3 runs to 15 residues. V was clipped by 5 bases and J by 0 bases, with 11 bases between them. The CDR3 nucleotides read TGTGCCAGCAGCTGGAGTACAGGCTCTGGAAACACCATATATTTT. Its protein product is CASSWSTGSGNTIYF.

The chain uses TRBV5-1 and TRBJ2-1, with D possibly being TRBD2 (6 bases). The CDR3 is 15 amino acids. V was trimmed by 4 bases and J by 4 bases, leaving 15 bases between them. The germline gives CDR1 SGHRS, CDR2 YFSETQ. DNA for the CDR3: TGCGCCAGCAGCCGGTTGGGACTGATTTACAATGAGCAGTTCTTC. This sequence encodes CASSRLGLIYNEQFF.

The chain joins TRBV5-1 to TRBJ2-3; TRBD1 aligns across 9 bases. The trim removed 6 bases at V and 4 bases at J, leaving 9 bases unmatched. The CDR3 loop spans 15 amino acids. Germline V gene data show CDR1 as SGHRS and CDR2 as YFSETQ. DNA of the CDR3: TGCGCCAGCACCCGGCGGACAGGGGTAGCAGATACGCAGTATTTT. Its translation is CASTRRTGVADTQYF.

The J gene is TRBJ1-2, the V gene TRBV10-3; 9 bases line up with TRBD1. The CDR3 runs 13 residues. The J segment lost 8 bases and the V segment lost 5 bases, leaving 6 bases of the junction unmatched. Germline V gene lookup returns CDR1 ENHRY and CDR2 SYGVKD. CDR3: CAISPGTGYGYTF. The CDR3 DNA reads TGTGCCATCAGTCCCGGGACAGGGTACGGCTACACCTTC.

The chain links TRBV2 to TRBJ2-7; 9 positions agree with TRBD1. Unmatched junction bases numbered 8, after V lost 7 bases and J lost 1 base. The CDR3 runs to 15 residues. Germline V gene lookup returns CDR1 SNHLY and CDR2 FYNNEI. The CDR3 sequence: CASTPGQGRSYEQYF. CDR3 bases: TGTGCCAGCACCCCTGGACAGGGGAGATCCTACGAGCAGTACTTC.